This TCR beta chain was found in a study of shared clonotypes between healthy human individuals (dated by TCRdb to 2018 to 2020). Broadly, across the study: A few men and a couple of women, aged 18 to 49 years, made up the cohort. For each donor, CD4 naive and CD4 memory were each given three plates, CD8 naive was given two plates, and CD8 memory was given one plate. Per donor, leukapheresis produced somewhere between about 0.8 and 9 billion PBMCs. Libraries were prepared and TCR repertoires were sequenced by different laboratories using diverse techniques, in order to increase sequencing depth and limit assay-specific biases. To estimate repertoire size and how much clonotype sharing occurs between individuals, the study deeply sequenced the blood TCR repertoires of five healthy adults. Overall study outcomes, separate from this receptor: Based on pairwise subsampling, the degree of clonotype sharing among donors was expected to be affected by sequencing depth. Incomplete sequencing was indicated by rarefaction of sorted-subset datasets, despite the large sequencing depth. Estimated clonotype richness was generally larger for naive than for memory subsets. Compared with non-shared clonotypes, clonotypes shared by all four sorted-subset donors had higher generation probabilities. Because the study included a small number of donors, the genetic and exposure-history diversity represented was limited. Approximately 5% of naive CD4, around 3.6% of naive CD8, approximately 2% of memory CD4, and 0.4% of memory CD8 clonotypes were shared across several donors. Sampling was restricted to blood, and TCR repertoires in tissue are likely to differ from TCR repertoires in blood.

The donors were healthy, HIV-negative adults who had no recently reported acute infections or vaccinations. Every donor was a Caucasian adult residing in Nashville, Tennessee, USA. Magnetic negative selection was used to enrich CD4+ T cells, after which naive cells were positively selected on CD45RA and the negative fraction became the memory subset. Blood was obtained by leukapheresis, after which PBMCs were separated by Ficoll-Histopaque density gradient centrifugation and cryopreserved in liquid nitrogen vapor phase. Analytical flow cytometry was used to check the purity and quantity of each magnetically sorted T cell population. Each sorted fraction had its genomic DNA isolated and then quantified by UV absorbance on a Nanodrop 2000c. A remark on this clone: It lacks a known antigen. Nothing much larger sits one base from this clone, and base qualities are not available.

Trimming costs V 4 bases and J 5 bases, and their ends lie 14 bases apart. Counted from cysteine to phenylalanine, this CDR3 has 14 amino acids. Just CDR3 DNA is preserved here, 42 bases in frame from base 1. Based on the germline V gene, the CDR1 and CDR2 sequences are SNHLY and FYNNEI. Using the deep immunoSEQ assay, TCR CDR3 regions were amplified from genomic DNA by multiplex PCR. Extracted genomic DNA from each cell subset was spread evenly across all wells of several immunoSEQ 96-well plates, with each plate serving as a replicate. For sorted subsets, 150 to 250 ng genomic DNA, equal to tens of thousands of T cell genomes, was loaded into each replicate PCR. Purified libraries were quantified with a Qubit 3.0 fluorometer, sized on a Bioanalyzer 2100, and re-quantified with the KAPA Library Quantification kit. A separate single-read 150-cycle Illumina NextSeq 550 flow cell was used to sequence each immunoSEQ 96-well plate. Per the authors' processing: Because the immunoSEQ output held only junctional sequences and lacked quality scores, the filtering could not match the filtering applied to full-length reads. To assign V/J genes and CDR3, sequences were annotated using PyIR, a Python wrapper for IgBLAST v1.9, with IMGT germline references. Reads with weak V/J assignments (E-value above 1e-6), missing CDR3, stop codons, out-of-frame junctions, or ambiguous translated residues were removed. V3J clonotypes were defined as sequences sharing the same inferred V gene, J gene, and CDR3 amino acid sequence. To compute the percentage overlap between repertoires, the number of shared unique clonotypes was divided by the size of the smaller repertoire. RTK rarefaction, the Chao1 estimator, and Recon v2.1 estimates of unobserved clonotypes were used to assess repertoire richness. OLGA was used to compute generation probabilities for all TCRbeta clonotypes that the gDNA method yielded from a handful of donors. Imported from immuneACCESS, the table was reduced by TCRdb to in-frame sequences with V and J called. These copies leave out some clones; in studies compared against another copy, an unresolved V gene accounts for under half, and the cause of the remainder is not known. V and J calls and clone size are given by that table; D and trimming were obtained from the DNA. The sample table holds about 1.4 million clones, of which approximately 96% were seen once. The ten largest clones represent over 1% of the sample.

The sequence was obtained from a man aged 25-40 years in good health. The sample was naive CD4+ T cells sorted from blood. Per the publication, the cell subset or site label means: CD45RA+ positively selected. The V and J segments used are TRBV2 and TRBJ1-1, with the D gene uncertain. DNA sequence: TGTGCCAGCAGTGTTGGAGGAGCCGGGACTGAAGCTTTCTTT. Its protein reads: CASSVGGAGTEAFF.